These 31 T cell receptor beta chains came from one sample sequenced in a study of identical twins. TCRdb reanalysed the 5' RACE reads using MiXCR and keeps one entry per CDR3 protein. The data show hundreds of thousands of distinct CDR3 sequences, approximately 25% seen once. These data were also filed under a second study, of T cells expressing NK-cell markers.

The material sequenced was CD4+ T cells sorted from blood. The receptors stem from a young woman in good health.

The DNA of the CDR3 is TGTGCTAGTGCGGGCACGGGCGGCTATGGCTACACCTTC. Its translation: CASAGTGGYGYTF. The genes are TRBV12-5 and TRBJ1-2; D gene uncertain. V was trimmed by 7 bases and J by 4 bases, leaving 13 bases between them. There are 13 residues in the CDR3. Germline CDR1 is LGHNT and CDR2 is FRNRAP.

This clonotype has just a few counts. This chain links TRBV7-2 with TRBJ2-7; 8 bases map to TRBD2. The V segment lost 2 bases and the J segment 7 bases; nucleotides outside the gene matches: 13. CDR3 length equals 16 residues. Germline lookup yields CDR1 SGHTA and CDR2 FQGNSA. The CDR3 sequence: CASSLLSGSGVWEQYF. CDR3 nucleotides: TGTGCCAGCAGCTTATTAAGCGGGAGCGGGGTTTGGGAGCAGTACTTC.

This clonotype was picked up many times. V usage is TRBV20-1 and J usage is TRBJ1-2, with 8 bases that match TRBD1. Per the germline V gene, CDR1 is DFQATT and CDR2 is SNEGSKA (reference sequence). This CDR3 has 13 amino acids. The J segment lost 5 bases and the V segment lost 5 bases, leaving 7 bases of the junction unmatched. In DNA, the CDR3 is TGCAGTGCTGGGGAACAGGGGGTTTATGGCTACACCTTC. It codes for CSAGEQGVYGYTF.

The V gene is TRBV5-1, the J gene TRBJ1-2, with 9 bases matching TRBD1. V lost 4 bases and J lost 5; bases outside the gene matches: 6. CDR3 size: 14 residues. The germline CDR1 and CDR2 sequences are SGHRS and YFSETQ. CDR3 DNA: TGCGCCAGCAGCGGGGGGACAGGGAAGTATGGCTACACCTTC. Translation gives CASSGGTGKYGYTF.

The chain links TRBV7-7 to TRBJ2-2, with 8 bases that match TRBD1. V shed 5 bases, J shed 5 bases, and the junction held 4 bases outside the gene matches. This CDR3 is built from 14 residues. Per germline, CDR1 SSHAT and CDR2 FNYEAQ (reference sequence). The CDR3 here is CASSRGQVTGELFF. The CDR3 DNA sequence: TGTGCCAGCAGCCGGGGACAGGTTACCGGGGAGCTGTTTTTT.

V gene TRBV28 combines with J gene TRBJ1-2; D is unclear. The CDR3 consists of 11 residues. The germline V gene has CDR1 MDHEN and CDR2 SYDVKM. V lost 11 bases and J lost 3, with 10 bases in between. The CDR3 spells CAALRDYGYTF. In DNA form, the CDR3 reads TGTGCCGCCCTTCGGGACTATGGCTACACCTTC.

This clonotype was seen once. The DNA of the CDR3 is TGCAGCGCCGTGGCCCCGAAACTAGCGGGGGGCGACCACGAGCAGTACTTC. It yields the protein CSAVAPKLAGGDHEQYF. V and J are TRBV29-1 and TRBJ2-7, with 12 bases lining up with TRBD2. This CDR3 region has 17 residues. The germline gives CDR1 SQVTM, CDR2 ANQGSEA. V shed 7 bases, J shed 5 bases, and the junction held 18 bases outside the gene matches.

This sequence joins TRBV7-9 and TRBJ2-7; the D is unclear. This CDR3 has 16 residues. V dropped 2 bases and J dropped 0 bases, with 14 bases sitting between them. Germline CDR1 is SEHNR and CDR2 is FQNEAQ (reference sequence). The CDR3 sequence is CASSLYVGQISYEQYF. The CDR3, as DNA: TGTGCCAGCAGCTTATATGTAGGGCAGATCTCCTACGAGCAGTACTTC.

This rearrangement joins TRBV11-3 to TRBJ2-3; D tentatively reads TRBD1 or TRBD2 (5 bases each). The CDR3 is 15 residues long. In germline, CDR1 is SGHNT, CDR2 YENEEA. V was trimmed by 1 base and J by 2 bases, leaving 10 bases between them. The CDR3 region is CASSLAPGPTDTQYF. The DNA of the CDR3 is TGTGCCAGCAGCTTAGCCCCGGGACCCACAGATACGCAGTATTTT.

The chain links TRBV6-2 or TRBV6-3 to TRBJ2-7; D unresolved. CDR3 length: 17 amino acids. The germline gives CDR1 MNHEY, CDR2 SVGEGT. Trimming removed 6 bases from V and 4 bases from J, with 25 bases in between. CDR3 nucleotide sequence: TGTGCCAGCAGACCGCCCTCCGTTTTGGGCCTCCCTTACGAGCAGTACTTC. It encodes CASRPPSVLGLPYEQYF.

This clonotype has a handful of counts. The chain combines TRBV9 with TRBJ2-3, with 7 bases fitting TRBD2. Germline trimming cut 2 bases from V and 6 bases from J; bases unmatched to any gene: 18. The CDR3 is 18 residues long. Germline CDR1 SGDLS, CDR2 YYNGEE. The DNA of the CDR3 is TGTGCCAGCAGCGTTCAAGCGGGGTACTCCCCGACGTTTGATACGCAGTATTTT. Encoded protein: CASSVQAGYSPTFDTQYF.

The chain employs TRBV12-3 or TRBV12-4 and TRBJ2-3, with D tentatively TRBD2 (6 bases). The V and J ends lost 2 bases and 4 bases respectively, with 19 bases between them. CDR3 length: 17 residues. The CDR3 nucleotides are TGTGCCAGCAGTTTAAAGTCCAGGGCGGACTATTCAGATACGCAGTATTTT. Translated: CASSLKSRADYSDTQYF.

This clonotype showed up just a few times. The V and J genes are TRBV18 and TRBJ2-7, with 11 positions matching TRBD2. The CDR3 spans 16 residues. Germline values: CDR1 KGHSH, CDR2 LQKENI. After removal of 4 bases from V and 7 bases from J, the junction contained 12 bases not matched to a gene. In nucleotides, the CDR3 is TGTGCCAGCTCACAGACTAGCGGGGCCTCCTTTTTGGAGCAGTACTTC. It encodes CASSQTSGASFLEQYF. Supplemented by reference TRBV18 and TRBJ2-7, the full variable domain reads NAGVMQNPRHLVRRRGQEARLRCSPMKGHSHVYWYRQLPEEGLKFMVYLQKENIIDESGMPKERFSAEFPKEGPSILRIQQVVRGDSAAYFCASSQTSGASFLEQYFGPGTRLTVT.

The rearrangement links TRBV9 to TRBJ2-3, with D unresolved. CDR1 and CDR2 from the germline V gene are SGDLS and YYNGEE. The V end lost 1 base, the J end lost 6 bases, and 12 bases lay between the germline ends. There are 14 residues in the CDR3. In nucleotides, the CDR3 is TGTGCCAGCAGCGTATTCACTCAAAGTGATACGCAGTATTTT. Encoded protein: CASSVFTQSDTQYF.

In its sample, this clonotype was seen many times. The rearrangement uses TRBV20-1 and TRBJ2-1; D not resolved. CDR1 is DFQATT and CDR2 is SNEGSKA in the germline V gene (reference sequence). The CDR3 runs 12 residues. Trimming took 3 bases from V and 6 from J, leaving 9 bases between them. The CDR3 DNA follows: TGCAGTGCTAGGAGCGACTCCAATGAGCAGTTCTTC. Translation: CSARSDSNEQFF.

The genes are TRBV7-9 and TRBJ2-7; D call uncertain. This CDR3 spans 12 amino acids. The V end was cut by 6 bases, the J end by 3 bases, with 9 bases between. CDR1 SEHNR and CDR2 FQNEAQ come from the germline V gene (reference sequence). The CDR3, as DNA: TGTGCCAGCAGTACGGGTCGCTACGAGCAGTACTTC. Translated, it gives CASSTGRYEQYF.

The V and J genes are TRBV5-1 and TRBJ2-1; 9 positions agree with TRBD2. Germline V gene sequence: CDR1 SGHRS, CDR2 YFSETQ. V trimming: 5 bases; J trimming: 5 bases; junction bases outside the gene matches: 5. The CDR3 covers 14 residues. The CDR3 is CASRSSGGNNEQFF. The CDR3 DNA sequence: TGCGCCAGCAGGAGCAGCGGGGGGAACAATGAGCAGTTCTTC. Drawing the rest from reference TRBV5-1 and TRBJ2-1, the complete variable domain is KAGVTQTPRYLIKTRGQQVTLSCSPISGHRSVSWYQQTPGQGLQFLFEYFSETQRNKGNFPGRFSGRQFSNSRSEMNVSTLELGDSALYLCASRSSGGNNEQFFGPGTRLTVL.

This clonotype was recorded many times. The chain combines TRBV20-1 with TRBJ1-2; D not resolved. Looked up from germline, CDR1 is DFQATT and CDR2 is SNEGSKA (reference sequence). This CDR3 contains 10 residues. Trimming removed 5 bases at V and 2 bases at J, with 3 bases between. The CDR3 loop is CSAPNYGYTF. In DNA form, the CDR3 reads TGCAGTGCTCCAAACTATGGCTACACCTTC.

A few counts support this clonotype. The chain employs TRBV20-1 and TRBJ2-7; maybe TRBD1 (6 bases). The CDR3 sequence is 15 residues long. V lost 1 base and J lost 3, with 16 bases in between. From germline, CDR1 is DFQATT and CDR2 SNEGSKA (reference sequence). The CDR3 DNA is TGCAGTGCTAGAGTTCAGGGGATTAGCCTCTACGAGCAGTACTTC. Its protein is CSARVQGISLYEQYF.

This clonotype was seen a handful of times. CDR3: CASSPGTQRGNEQFF. CDR3 DNA: TGCGCCAGCAGCCCCGGGACCCAACGCGGGAATGAGCAGTTCTTC. J is TRBJ2-1 and V is TRBV4-1; D may be TRBD1 or TRBD2 (5 bases each). Germline assignment: CDR1 MGHRA and CDR2 YSYEKL. Trimming removed 4 bases at V and 7 bases at J, with 17 bases between. The CDR3 is made up of 15 amino acids.

This clonotype showed up just a few times. This rearrangement joins TRBV5-4 to TRBJ1-4; 8 bases are shared with TRBD1. The CDR3 runs to 13 residues. V was pared by 5 bases and J by 8 bases, with 5 bases of the junction left unmatched. Germline CDR1 reads SGHNT; CDR2 reads YYREEE (reference sequence). The CDR3 nucleotides read TGTGCCAGCAGTGACAGGGGAAGCGAAAAACTGTTTTTT. This gives the protein CASSDRGSEKLFF.

This clonotype has more than one count but fewer than ten. The chain combines TRBV5-1 with TRBJ1-2, with D unclear. V lost 4 bases and J lost 0, with 4 bases in between. The CDR3 runs to 12 residues. In germline, CDR1 is SGHRS, CDR2 YFSETQ. CDR3 coding DNA: TGCGCCAGCAGCGACGCTAACTATGGCTACACCTTC. This sequence encodes CASSDANYGYTF.

The genes are TRBV5-1 and TRBJ2-7, with 9 bases fitting TRBD1. The CDR3 loop spans 14 amino acids. Germline V lookup: CDR1 SGHRS, CDR2 YFSETQ. Trimming took 7 bases from V and 5 from J; bases not matched to a gene: 10. DNA of the CDR3: TGCGCCAGCCGACGGGGACAGGGATTCCACGAGCAGTACTTC. This gives the protein CASRRGQGFHEQYF.

The chain carries TRBV5-6 and TRBJ1-5; 10 nucleotides line up with TRBD1. The CDR3 extends over 16 amino acids. V was clipped by 4 bases and J by 3 bases; unmatched bases: 7. Germline V CDR1 and CDR2: SGHDT, YYEEEE. The CDR3, as DNA: TGTGCCAGCAGCCGAGTTGACAGGGGGCCCAATCAGCCCCAGCATTTT. The encoded protein is CASSRVDRGPNQPQHF.

The rearrangement uses TRBV7-6 and TRBJ2-2; D is perhaps TRBD2 (5 bases). The V end was cut by 3 bases, the J end by 7 bases, with 21 bases between. The CDR3 sequence is 17 residues long. The germline V gene encodes CDR1 SGHVS and CDR2 FNYEAQ. CDR3 in amino acids: CASSLVFGHTRGGELFF. CDR3 bases: TGTGCCAGCAGCTTGGTCTTCGGCCACACCCGGGGCGGGGAGCTGTTTTTT.

J is TRBJ2-3 and V is TRBV2; either TRBD1 or TRBD2 may supply D (6 bases each). This CDR3 has 14 amino acids. Trimming removed 8 bases from V and 0 bases from J, with 12 bases in between. Germline V gives CDR1 SNHLY, CDR2 FYNNEI. CDR3: CASGRTASTDTQYF. CDR3 bases: TGTGCCAGCGGGAGGACAGCGAGCACAGATACGCAGTATTTT.

J is TRBJ2-1 and V is TRBV11-2; possibly TRBD1 for D (6 bases). This CDR3 is built from 15 residues. In germline, CDR1 is SGHAT, CDR2 FQNNGV. With 5 bases removed from V and 3 bases from J, the gap between germline ends came to 14 bases. CDR3: CASSPSRGNYNEQFF. CDR3 DNA sequence: TGTGCCAGCAGCCCCTCCAGGGGTAACTACAATGAGCAGTTCTTC.

This clonotype was seen a handful of times. The J gene is TRBJ1-6, the V gene TRBV6-1; TRBD1 might be the D (6 bases). CDR1 and CDR2 from the germline V gene are MNHNS and SASEGT. The V and J ends lost 6 bases and 9 bases respectively, with 18 bases between them. The CDR3 is 15 amino acids. CDR3 in DNA: TGTGCCAGCAGCGAAAGGACAGTATCGGGTTCACCCCTCCACTTT. Protein sequence: CASSERTVSGSPLHF.

The V call is TRBV10-2, the J call TRBJ2-1; the match to TRBD2 covers 13 bases. Unmatched junction bases numbered 3, after V lost 2 bases and J lost 8 bases. Germline V CDR1 and CDR2: WSHSY, SAAADI. The length of the CDR3 is 15 residues. CDR3 amino acids: CASSERTSGSHEQFF. CDR3 nucleotides: TGCGCCAGCAGTGAGCGGACTAGCGGGAGCCATGAGCAGTTCTTC.

CDR3 nucleotides: TGTGCCAGCAGTCCCCGGGAGTTATGGGAGACCCAGTACTTC. Protein product: CASSPRELWETQYF. The rearrangement uses TRBV6-1 and TRBJ2-5, with D maybe TRBD2 (6 bases). The V gene's germline CDR1 is MNHNS and CDR2 SASEGT. V was clipped by 5 bases and J by 5 bases, with 15 bases between them. The CDR3 has 14 residues.

The gene calls are TRBV6-2 or TRBV6-3 and TRBJ2-1, with 10 bases aligning to TRBD2. Germline-derived CDR1 and CDR2 are MNHEY and SVGEGT. The CDR3 covers 17 residues. V was clipped by 5 bases and J by 7 bases; unmatched bases: 14. The CDR3 region has the DNA TGTGCCAGCAGTAGGAGTCCGAGCGGGGGGGTAGTGAATGAGCAGTTCTTC. Amino acid sequence: CASSRSPSGGVVNEQFF.